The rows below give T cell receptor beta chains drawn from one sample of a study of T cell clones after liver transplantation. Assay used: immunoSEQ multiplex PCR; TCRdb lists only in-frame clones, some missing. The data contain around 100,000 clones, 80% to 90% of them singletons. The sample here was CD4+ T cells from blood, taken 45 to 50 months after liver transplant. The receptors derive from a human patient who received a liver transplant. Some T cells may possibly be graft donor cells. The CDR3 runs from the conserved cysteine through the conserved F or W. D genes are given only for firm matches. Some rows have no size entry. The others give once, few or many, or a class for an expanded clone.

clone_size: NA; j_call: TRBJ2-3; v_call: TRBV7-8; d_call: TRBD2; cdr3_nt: TGTGCCAGCAGCTTACTAGGACTAGCGGGGACCACAGATACGCAGTATTTT; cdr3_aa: CASSLLGLAGTTDTQYF
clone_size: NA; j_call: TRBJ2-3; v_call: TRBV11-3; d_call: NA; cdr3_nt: TGTGCCAGCAGCTTAGCTGGCGGGGCCGGGGATACGCAGTATTTT; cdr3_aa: CASSLAGGAGDTQYF
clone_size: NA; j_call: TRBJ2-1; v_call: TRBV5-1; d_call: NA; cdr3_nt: TGCGCCAGCAGCTTGGGAGGGCCCTACAATGAGCAGTTCTTC; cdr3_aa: CASSLGGPYNEQFF
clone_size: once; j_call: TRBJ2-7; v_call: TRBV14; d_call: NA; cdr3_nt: TGTGCCAGCAGCCAAGTTCCGGAAGGAGAGCAGTACTTC; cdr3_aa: CASSQVPEGEQYF
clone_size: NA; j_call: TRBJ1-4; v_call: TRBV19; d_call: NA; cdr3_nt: TGTGCCAGTAGCCCTGGGGGGGCAACTAATGAAAAACTGTTTTTT; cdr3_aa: CASSPGGATNEKLFF
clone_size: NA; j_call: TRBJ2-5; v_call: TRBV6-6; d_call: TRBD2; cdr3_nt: TGTGCCACCCAGCGGGGGGGCAATGGAGAGACCCAGTACTTC; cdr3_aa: CATQRGGNGETQYF
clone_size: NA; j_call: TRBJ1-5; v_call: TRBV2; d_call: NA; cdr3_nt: TGTGCCAGCAGTGTCGGGGCTGGCGGAAATCAGCCCCAGCATTTT; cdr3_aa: CASSVGAGGNQPQHF
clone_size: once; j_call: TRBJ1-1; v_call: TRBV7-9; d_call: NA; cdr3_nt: TGTGCCAGCAGCTTAGGGGGGAGGACTGAAGCTTTCTTT; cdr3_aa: CASSLGGRTEAFF
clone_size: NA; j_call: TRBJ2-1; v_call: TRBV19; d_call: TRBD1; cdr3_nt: TGTGCCAGCCGGGACAGTACCTACAATGAGCAGTTCTTC; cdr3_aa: CASRDSTYNEQFF
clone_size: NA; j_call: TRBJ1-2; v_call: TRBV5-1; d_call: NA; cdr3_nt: TGCGCCAGCAGCTTGGATTCCGCTAACTATGGCTACACCTTC; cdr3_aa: CASSLDSANYGYTF
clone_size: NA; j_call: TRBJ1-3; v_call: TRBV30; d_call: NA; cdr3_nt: TGTGCCTGGAGTGGGGGGAACACCATATATTTT; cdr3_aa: CAWSGGNTIYF
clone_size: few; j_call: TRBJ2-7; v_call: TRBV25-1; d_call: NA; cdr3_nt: TGTGCCAGCAGCGATTTCTCCGAGCAGTACTTC; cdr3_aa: CASSDFSEQYF
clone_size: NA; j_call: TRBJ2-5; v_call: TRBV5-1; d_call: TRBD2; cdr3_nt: TGCGCCAGCAGCATGACTAGCGGGAGACAAGAGACCCAGTACTTC; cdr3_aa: CASSMTSGRQETQYF
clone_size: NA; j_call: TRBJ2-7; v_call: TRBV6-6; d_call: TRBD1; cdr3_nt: TGTGCCAGCACCGAGCGACAGGGGGGATCCTACGAGCAGTACTTC; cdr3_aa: CASTERQGGSYEQYF
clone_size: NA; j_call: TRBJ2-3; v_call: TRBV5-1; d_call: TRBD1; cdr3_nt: TGCGCCAGCAGCTTGGTAGGACAGGGAGTGGATACGCAGTATTTT; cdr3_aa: CASSLVGQGVDTQYF
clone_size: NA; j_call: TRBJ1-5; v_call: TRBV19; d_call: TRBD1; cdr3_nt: TGTGCCAGTAGTGCCAGGCGGACAGGGGGCTCGGGACAGCCCCAGCATTTT; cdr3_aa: CASSARRTGGSGQPQHF
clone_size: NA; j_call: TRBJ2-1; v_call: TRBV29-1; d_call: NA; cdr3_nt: TGCAGCGTTGAAGATATCGAGCCACTGGGGGATTGGACCTACAATGAGCAGTTCTTC; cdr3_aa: CSVEDIEPLGDWTYNEQFF
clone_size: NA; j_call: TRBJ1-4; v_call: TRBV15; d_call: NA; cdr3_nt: TGTGCCACCAGCCCCATGGGAGGAACAACTAATGAAAAACTGTTTTTT; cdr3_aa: CATSPMGGTTNEKLFF
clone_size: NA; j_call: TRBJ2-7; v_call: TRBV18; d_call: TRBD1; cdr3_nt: TGTGCCAGCTCACCCACACAGGGGAAGCACGAGCAGTACTTC; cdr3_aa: CASSPTQGKHEQYF
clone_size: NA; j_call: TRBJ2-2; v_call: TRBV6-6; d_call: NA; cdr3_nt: TGTGCCAGCATCGGACTGATAAACACCGGGGAGCTGTTTTTT; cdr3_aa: CASIGLINTGELFF
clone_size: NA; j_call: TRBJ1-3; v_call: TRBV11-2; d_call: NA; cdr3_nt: TGTGCCAGCAGCTTAGCCGGGGGAGCTAGACATACTGGAAACACCATATATTTT; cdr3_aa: CASSLAGGARHTGNTIYF
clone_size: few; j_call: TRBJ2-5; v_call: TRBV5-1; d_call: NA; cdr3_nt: TGCGCCAGCAGCTTGGCCATCTATAAAGAGACCCAGTACTTC; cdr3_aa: CASSLAIYKETQYF
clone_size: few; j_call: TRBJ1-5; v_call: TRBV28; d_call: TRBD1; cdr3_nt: TGTGCCAGCAACAGACAGGGATCAGGGCCCCAGCATTTT; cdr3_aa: CASNRQGSGPQHF
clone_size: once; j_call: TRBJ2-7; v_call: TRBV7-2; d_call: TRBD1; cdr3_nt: TGTGCCAGCAGCTTAGGGGACAGGGGCCACGAGCAGTACTTC; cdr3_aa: CASSLGDRGHEQYF
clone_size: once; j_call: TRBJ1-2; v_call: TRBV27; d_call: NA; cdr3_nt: TGTGCCAGCAGCCCCCAGGGAGGAAGGTATGGCTACACCTTC; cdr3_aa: CASSPQGGRYGYTF
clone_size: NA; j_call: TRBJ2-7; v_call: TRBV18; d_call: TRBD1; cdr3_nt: TGTGCCAGCTCCCGCGGACAGGGGCCTGTCTACGAGCAGTACTTC; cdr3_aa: CASSRGQGPVYEQYF
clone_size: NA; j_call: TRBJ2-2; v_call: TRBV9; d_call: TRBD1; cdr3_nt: TGTGCCAGCAGCTTCAGGGGGTCCGGGGAGCTGTTTTTT; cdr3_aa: CASSFRGSGELFF
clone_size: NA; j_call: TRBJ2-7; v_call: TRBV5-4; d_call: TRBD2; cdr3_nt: TGTGCCAGCAGCCCGCGCGGGGGGACCTACGAGCAGTACTTC; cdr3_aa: CASSPRGGTYEQYF
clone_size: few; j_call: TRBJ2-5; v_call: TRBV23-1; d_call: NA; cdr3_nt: TGCGCCAGCAGTCAATTCGGGGGGCCCGGACAAGAGACCCAGTACTTC; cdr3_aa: CASSQFGGPGQETQYF
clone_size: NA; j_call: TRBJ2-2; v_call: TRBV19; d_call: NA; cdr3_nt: TGTGCCAGTAGTATCGGTGTGGGAAAGAACACCGGGGAGCTGTTTTTT; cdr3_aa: CASSIGVGKNTGELFF
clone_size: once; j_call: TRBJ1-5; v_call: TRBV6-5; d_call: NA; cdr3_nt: TGTGCCAGCAGTTATGAGGCGACGAATCAGCCCCAGCATTTT; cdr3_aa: CASSYEATNQPQHF
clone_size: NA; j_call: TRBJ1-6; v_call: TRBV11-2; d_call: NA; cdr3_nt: TGTGCCAGCACCCAGAGCTCCTATAATTCACCCCTCCACTTT; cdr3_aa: CASTQSSYNSPLHF
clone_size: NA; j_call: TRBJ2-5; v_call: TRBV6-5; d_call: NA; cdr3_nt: TGTGCCAGCAGAAACGTACAGTCCCAAGAGACCCAGTACTTC; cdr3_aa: CASRNVQSQETQYF
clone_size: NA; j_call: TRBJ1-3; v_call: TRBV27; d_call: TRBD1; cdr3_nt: TGTGCCAGCAGTGCACAGGGGGCTGGAAACACCATATATTTT; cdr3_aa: CASSAQGAGNTIYF
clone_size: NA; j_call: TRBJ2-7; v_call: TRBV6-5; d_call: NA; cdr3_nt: TGTGCCAGCAGACGGGAACGGGGGAGTACCAACGAGCAGTACTTC; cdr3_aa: CASRRERGSTNEQYF
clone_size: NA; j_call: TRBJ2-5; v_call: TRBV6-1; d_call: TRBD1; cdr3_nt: TGTGCCAGCAGTAAAGGACAGGGCCCAGAGACCCAGTACTTC; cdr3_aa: CASSKGQGPETQYF
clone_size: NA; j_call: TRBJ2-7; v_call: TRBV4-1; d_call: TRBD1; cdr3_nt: TGCGCCAGCAGCCATTCAAAGTTGGGACAGGGGTTAACCTACGAGCAGTACTTC; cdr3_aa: CASSHSKLGQGLTYEQYF
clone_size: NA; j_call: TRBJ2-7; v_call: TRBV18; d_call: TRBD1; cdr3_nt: TGTGCCAGCTCACCAGGGACCGGGACAGGGGGTGGTCGAGTTTTC; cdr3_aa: CASSPGTGTGGGRVF
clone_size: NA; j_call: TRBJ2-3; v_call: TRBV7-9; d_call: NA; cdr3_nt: TGTGCCAGCAGCCGACCCGATCCTGGCACAGATACGCAGTATTTT; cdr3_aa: CASSRPDPGTDTQYF
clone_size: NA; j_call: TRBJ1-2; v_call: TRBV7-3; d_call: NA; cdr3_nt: TGTGCCAGCAGCTTAAGGCCCTGGGGAGGCTACACCTTC; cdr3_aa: CASSLRPWGGYTF
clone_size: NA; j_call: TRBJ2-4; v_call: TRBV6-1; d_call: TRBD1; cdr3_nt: TGTGCCAGCACAACTTCCGGGACAGTAAAAAACATTCAGTACTTC; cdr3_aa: CASTTSGTVKNIQYF
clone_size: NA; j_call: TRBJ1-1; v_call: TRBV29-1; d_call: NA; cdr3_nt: TGCAGCGTGGGACCGATGAACACTGAAGCTTTCTTT; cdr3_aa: CSVGPMNTEAFF
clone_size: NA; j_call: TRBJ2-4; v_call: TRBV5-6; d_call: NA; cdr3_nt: TGTGCCAGCAGTCTCCGGGGCGGCAAAAACATTCAGTACTTC; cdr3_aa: CASSLRGGKNIQYF
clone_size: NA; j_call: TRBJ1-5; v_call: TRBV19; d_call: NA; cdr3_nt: TGTGCCAGTAGTACCCCCGGCGGGGTCAATCAGCCCCAGCATTTT; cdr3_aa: CASSTPGGVNQPQHF